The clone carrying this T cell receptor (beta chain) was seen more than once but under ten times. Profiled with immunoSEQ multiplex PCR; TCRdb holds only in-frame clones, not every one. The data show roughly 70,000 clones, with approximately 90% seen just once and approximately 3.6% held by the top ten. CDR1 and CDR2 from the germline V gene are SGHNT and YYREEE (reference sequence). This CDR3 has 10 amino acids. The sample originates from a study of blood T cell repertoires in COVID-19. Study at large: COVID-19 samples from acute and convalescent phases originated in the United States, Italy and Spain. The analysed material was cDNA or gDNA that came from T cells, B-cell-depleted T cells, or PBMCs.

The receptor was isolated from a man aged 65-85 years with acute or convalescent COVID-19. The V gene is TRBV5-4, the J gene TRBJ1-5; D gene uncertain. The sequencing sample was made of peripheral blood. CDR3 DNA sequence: TGTGGGCTAGGCAATCAGCCCCAGCATTTT. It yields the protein CGLGNQPQHF.